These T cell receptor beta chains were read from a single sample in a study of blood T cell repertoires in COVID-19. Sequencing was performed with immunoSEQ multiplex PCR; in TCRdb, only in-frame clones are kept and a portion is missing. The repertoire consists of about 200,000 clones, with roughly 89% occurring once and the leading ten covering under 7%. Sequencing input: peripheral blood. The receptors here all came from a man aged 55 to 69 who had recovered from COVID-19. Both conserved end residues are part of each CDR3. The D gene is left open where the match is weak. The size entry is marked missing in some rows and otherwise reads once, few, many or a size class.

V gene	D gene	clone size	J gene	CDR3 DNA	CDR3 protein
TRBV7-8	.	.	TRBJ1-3	TGTGCCAGCAGCTTAGGAACCCGCAGGGTGGGTGGAAACACCATATATTTT	CASSLGTRRVGGNTIYF
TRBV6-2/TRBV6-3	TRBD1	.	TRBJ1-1	TGTGCCAGCAGTTACCAGGACAGGGATGTTTTCTTT	CASSYQDRDVFF
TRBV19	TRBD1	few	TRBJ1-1	TGTGCCAGTACCACAGACAGGGACACTGAAGCTTTCTTT	CASTTDRDTEAFF
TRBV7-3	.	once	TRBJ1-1	TGTGCCAGCAAAGACACAGGGAGTAAGGGGAACACTGAAGCTTTCTTT	CASKDTGSKGNTEAFF
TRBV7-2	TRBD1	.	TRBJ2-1	TGTGCCAGCAGCCAACGGACAGGGGTTGAGCAGTTCTTC	CASSQRTGVEQFF
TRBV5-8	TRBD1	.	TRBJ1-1	TGTGCCAGCAGCCGGGGCAAGGGGGCTAGGAACACTGAAGCTTTCTTT	CASSRGKGARNTEAFF
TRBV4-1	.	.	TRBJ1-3	TGCGCCAGCAGCCCTCAGGGAGGGAACTCTGGAAACACCATATATTTT	CASSPQGGNSGNTIYF
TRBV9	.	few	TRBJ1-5	TGTGCCAGCAGCGTTGGGGGGGGCAATCAGCCCCAGCATTTT	CASSVGGGNQPQHF
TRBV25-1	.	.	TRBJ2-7	TGTGCCAGCAGGACAGAATACTACGAGCAGTACTTC	CASRTEYYEQYF
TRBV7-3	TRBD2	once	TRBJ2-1	TGTGCCAGCAGCTTAAAGGGAGGCGGGGGCTACAATGAGCAGTTCTTC	CASSLKGGGGYNEQFF
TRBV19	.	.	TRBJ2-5	TGTGCCAGTAGTAGGGCGGGCGGCGGGGAGACCCAGTACTTC	CASSRAGGGETQYF
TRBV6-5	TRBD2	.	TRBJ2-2	TGTGCCAGCAGTTTCACCGGGACTAGCGCCACCGGGGAGCTGTTTTTT	CASSFTGTSATGELFF
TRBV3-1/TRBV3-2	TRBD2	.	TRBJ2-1	TGTGCCAGCAGCGGGTCTAGCGGGAGCAATGAGCAGTTCTTC	CASSGSSGSNEQFF
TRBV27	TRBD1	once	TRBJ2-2	TGTGCCAGCAGACCGGACAGGGATTTCGCCGGGGAGCTGTTTTTT	CASRPDRDFAGELFF
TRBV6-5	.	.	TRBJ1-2	TGTGCCAGCAGTTTATGGACCGGGGGCGGGGGGGGCTACACCTTC	CASSLWTGGGGGYTF
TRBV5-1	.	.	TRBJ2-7	TGCGCCAGCAGCAGGGGTCTCTCCTACGAGCAGTACTTC	CASSRGLSYEQYF
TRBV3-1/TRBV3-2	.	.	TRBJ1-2	TGTGCCAGCAGCCAGCGGGGTCTCGGCTACACCTTC	CASSQRGLGYTF
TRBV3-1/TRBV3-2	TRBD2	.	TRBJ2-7	TGTGCCAGCAGCTCTTTGGGGGGGGAAGGGTACGAGCAGTACTTC	CASSSLGGEGYEQYF
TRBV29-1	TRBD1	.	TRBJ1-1	TGCAGCGTCCCGACAGGGTACACTGAAGCTTTCTTT	CSVPTGYTEAFF
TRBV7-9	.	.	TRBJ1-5	TGTGCCAGCAGCCCTGGGGGGGTAGGGGATCAGCCCCAGCATTTT	CASSPGGVGDQPQHF